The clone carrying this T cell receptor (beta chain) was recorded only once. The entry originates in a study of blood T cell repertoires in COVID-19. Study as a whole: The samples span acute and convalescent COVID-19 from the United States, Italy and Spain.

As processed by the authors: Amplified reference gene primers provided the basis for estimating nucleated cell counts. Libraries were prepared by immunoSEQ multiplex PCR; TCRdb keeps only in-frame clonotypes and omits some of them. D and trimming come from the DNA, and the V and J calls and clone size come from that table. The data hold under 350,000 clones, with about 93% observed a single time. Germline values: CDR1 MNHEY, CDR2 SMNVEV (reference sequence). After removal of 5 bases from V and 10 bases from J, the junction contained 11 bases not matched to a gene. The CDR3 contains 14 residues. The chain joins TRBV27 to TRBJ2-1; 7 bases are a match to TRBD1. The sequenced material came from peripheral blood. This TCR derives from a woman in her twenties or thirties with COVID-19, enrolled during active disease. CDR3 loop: CASSHLGDSAEQFF. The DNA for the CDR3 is TGTGCCAGCAGTCATCTCGGGGACAGCGCAGAGCAGTTCTTC.